This section outlines one TCR beta chain sequence together with its context. Antigen: not known. This sample stems from a study of a mutant IDH1 vaccine in newly diagnosed glioma. Study-level background: Initiation of the vaccine course occurred 4-6 weeks after radiotherapy alone, or alongside temozolomide cycles. Earlier treatment was radiotherapy, temozolomide, or both, with most getting both.

Time point given: week 23, last vaccination. Each dose delivered 300 ug of mutant IDH1 20-mer peptide subcutaneously with imiquimod. Each tumor in the donors was a new WHO grade 3 or 4 astrocytoma, IDH1-mutant and ATRX-lost. Profiling relied on immunoSEQ multiplex PCR, and the TCRdb table lists in-frame clones only, not all of them. This table has roughly 60,000 clones, roughly 80% appearing once. The CDR3 totals 13 residues. Germline values: CDR1 SGHNT, CDR2 YYREEE (reference sequence). V was clipped by 3 bases and J by 0 bases, with 4 bases between them. Sequenced here: PBMCs, sampled from a glioma patient whose treatment included an IDH1 peptide vaccine. The clonotype was recovered from a middle-aged man with glioma. The chain employs TRBV5-4 and TRBJ2-1; D is unclear. The CDR3 region has the DNA TGTGCCAGCAGCTCGAGCTCCTACAATGAGCAGTTCTTC. It encodes CASSSSSYNEQFF.